A selection of T cell receptor beta chains follows, all from one sample in a study of cytomegalovirus exposure and HLA in healthy donors. Assay used: immunoSEQ multiplex PCR; TCRdb lists only in-frame clones, some missing. Among 76,000 or so clones listed, 94% were seen once. The sequencing sample was made of PBMCs. Receptor source: a woman aged 18-30 years in good health and CMV-seronegative. The CDR3 runs from the conserved cysteine through the conserved F or W. The order of the fields is clone size, D gene, V gene, CDR3 protein. The D gene is left open where the match is weak. Clone size, where shown, is once, few, many, or a class for clones that have expanded.

>-|-|TRBV30
CAWSVYNEQYF
>-|-|TRBV28
CASSFGTNSNQPQHF
>-|-|TRBV7-2
CASSLASGEAKNIQYF
>-|TRBD2|TRBV28
CASRSGPGGYEQYF
>-|-|TRBV7-6
CASSLQVGGSGNTIYF
>-|-|TRBV6-6
CASSYSPRETQYF
>-|-|TRBV27
CASSFGGENTEAFF
>-|TRBD1|TRBV4-2
CASSQDVGTGGNEQFF
>-|TRBD2|TRBV6-4
CASSDSSGGTDTQYF
>-|-|TRBV4-1
CASSQVTVDQPQHF
>-|TRBD2|TRBV4-1
CASSQVSYGLARTGELFF
>-|TRBD1|TRBV7-2
CASSLTGGVETQYF
>once|-|TRBV2
CASSFPEADTQYF
>-|-|TRBV6-6
CASSYSAGKQETQYF
>-|-|TRBV2
CASSEALLEETQYF
>-|TRBD2|TRBV30
CASSGTSGMADTQYF
>-|-|TRBV6-5
CASSYGAEQYF
>-|TRBD1|TRBV23-1
CASSQLWTGDNNTGELFF
>once|TRBD2|TRBV11-3
CASSSGLAKSGEQYF
>-|-|TRBV28
CASSFETGGRYEQYF
>-|-|TRBV30
CAWSHRQEWSFTEAFF
>-|-|TRBV28
CASSSSPGVDYTF
>-|TRBD1|TRBV6-5
CASGPQGDSPLHF
>-|-|TRBV7-5
CARSTPSQTHNSPLHF
>-|-|TRBV4-2
CASSQAAGARNEQYF
>-|TRBD1|TRBV6-5
CASSRTGLETQYF
>-|TRBD1|TRBV29-1
CSVEDDVTGQETQYF
>-|-|TRBV18
CASSLRGFEAFF
>-|TRBD2|TRBV10-3
CAISPEGTSGVPSTDTQYF
>once|TRBD1|TRBV4-1
CASSQRTGVDSPLHF
>once|-|TRBV7-2
CAILDRSYSGNTIYF
>-|-|TRBV28
CASSPSERASNEQFF
>-|TRBD1|TRBV5-6
CASSRTGADTQYF
>-|TRBD1|TRBV30
CAWSVQGGQPQHF
>-|TRBD2|TRBV5-5
CASSQASGTLEQYF
>-|TRBD2|TRBV4-1
CAAAGQGNNEQFF
>-|-|TRBV7-8
CASSQPGVGQPQHF
>-|-|TRBV25-1
CASSELLGVGIEKLFF
>-|TRBD1|TRBV7-3
CASSLHQGADTQYF
>-|TRBD1|TRBV7-8
CASSLGWDRVRETQYF
>-|-|TRBV19
CASSIKGVNTEAFF
>-|TRBD1|TRBV5-1
CASSGGPDRVETQYF
>-|-|TRBV29-1
CSVVPAGLMNTEAFF
>-|TRBD1|TRBV10-3
CAISHDPGQGTDTQYF
>-|TRBD2|TRBV27
CASSWTSGTDTQYF
>-|-|TRBV2
CASSERVWGEETQYF
>-|-|TRBV19
CASSQKETQYF
>-|-|TRBV5-4
CASSFHQNAREQYF
>-|TRBD1|TRBV19
CASTDRGRGTEAFF
>-|-|TRBV7-8
CASSLAGGIYGYTF
>-|TRBD2|TRBV19
CASSIGTSSFLDTQYF
>-|TRBD1|TRBV4-1
CASSQEDRVYNEQFF
>-|-|TRBV7-3
CASSLPKDSLNTEAFF
>-|TRBD1|TRBV2
CASSEALGQGAWEAFF